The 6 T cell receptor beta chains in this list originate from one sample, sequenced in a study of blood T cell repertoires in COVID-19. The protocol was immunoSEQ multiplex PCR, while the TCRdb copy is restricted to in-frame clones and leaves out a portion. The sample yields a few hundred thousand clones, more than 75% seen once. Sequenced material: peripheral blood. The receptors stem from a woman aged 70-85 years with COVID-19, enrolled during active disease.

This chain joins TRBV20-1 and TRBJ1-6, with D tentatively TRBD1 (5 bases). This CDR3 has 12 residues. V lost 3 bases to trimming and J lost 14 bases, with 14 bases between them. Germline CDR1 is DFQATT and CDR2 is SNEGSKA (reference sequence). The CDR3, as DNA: TGCAGTGCTAGTGGATCCACAGGTTCCCTCCACTTT. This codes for CSASGSTGSLHF.

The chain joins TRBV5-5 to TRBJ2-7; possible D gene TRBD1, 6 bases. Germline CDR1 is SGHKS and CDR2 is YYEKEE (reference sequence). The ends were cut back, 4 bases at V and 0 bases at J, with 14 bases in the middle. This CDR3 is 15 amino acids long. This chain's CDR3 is CASSLQGSSSYEQYF. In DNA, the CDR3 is TGTGCCAGCAGCCTACAGGGATCAAGCTCCTACGAGCAGTACTTC.

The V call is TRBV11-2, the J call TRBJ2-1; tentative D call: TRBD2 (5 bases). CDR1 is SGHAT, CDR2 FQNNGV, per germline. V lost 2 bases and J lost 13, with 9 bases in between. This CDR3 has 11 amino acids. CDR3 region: CASSLKGSQFF. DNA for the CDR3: TGTGCCAGCAGCTTAAAAGGGAGTCAGTTCTTC.

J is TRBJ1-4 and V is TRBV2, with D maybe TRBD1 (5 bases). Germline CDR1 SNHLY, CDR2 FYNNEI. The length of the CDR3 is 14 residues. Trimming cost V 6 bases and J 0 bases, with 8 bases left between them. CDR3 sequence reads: CASSRGSTNEKLFF. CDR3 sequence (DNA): TGTGCCAGCAGCCGGGGGTCAACTAATGAAAAACTGTTTTTT.

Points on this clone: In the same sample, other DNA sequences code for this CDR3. CDR3 sequence reads: CASSPDRGQPQHF. As DNA, the CDR3 is TGTGCCAGCTCACCGGACAGGGGGCAGCCCCAGCATTTT. The J gene is TRBJ1-5, the V gene TRBV18; TRBD1 matches 10 bases. With V trimmed by 3 bases and J by 7 bases, 0 bases remained unmatched. Germline V lookup: CDR1 KGHSH, CDR2 LQKENI. The CDR3 sequence is 13 residues long. Drawing the rest from reference TRBV18 and TRBJ1-5, the complete variable domain is NAGVMQNPRHLVRRRGQEARLRCSPMKGHSHVYWYRQLPEEGLKFMVYLQKENIIDESGMPKERFSAEFPKEGPSILRIQQVVRGDSAAYFCASSPDRGQPQHFGDGTRLSIL.

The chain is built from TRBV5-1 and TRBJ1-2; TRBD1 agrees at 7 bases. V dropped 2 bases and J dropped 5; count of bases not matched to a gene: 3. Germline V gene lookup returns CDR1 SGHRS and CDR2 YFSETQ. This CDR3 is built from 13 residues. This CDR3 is CASSFGTAYGYTF. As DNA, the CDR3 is TGCGCCAGCAGCTTCGGGACAGCATATGGCTACACCTTC. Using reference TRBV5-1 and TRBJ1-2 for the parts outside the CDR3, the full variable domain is KAGVTQTPRYLIKTRGQQVTLSCSPISGHRSVSWYQQTPGQGLQFLFEYFSETQRNKGNFPGRFSGRQFSNSRSEMNVSTLELGDSALYLCASSFGTAYGYTFGSGTRLTVV.